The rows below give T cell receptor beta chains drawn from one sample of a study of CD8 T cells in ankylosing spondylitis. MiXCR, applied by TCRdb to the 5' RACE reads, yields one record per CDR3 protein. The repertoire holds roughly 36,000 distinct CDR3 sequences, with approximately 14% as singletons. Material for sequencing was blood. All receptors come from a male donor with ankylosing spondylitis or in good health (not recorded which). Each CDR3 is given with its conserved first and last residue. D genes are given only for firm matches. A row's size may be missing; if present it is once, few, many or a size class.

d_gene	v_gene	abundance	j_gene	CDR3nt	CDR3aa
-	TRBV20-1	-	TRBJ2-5	TGCAGTGCTGATATACGGACTGCCGTCGAGACCCAGTACTTC	CSADIRTAVETQYF
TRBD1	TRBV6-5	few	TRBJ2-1	TGTGCCAGCAGCCCGTCCGGGACAGGGGGGAAAGAGCAGTTCTTC	CASSPSGTGGKEQFF
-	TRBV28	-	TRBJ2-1	TGTGCCAGCGGCCTGTCCGGGCCCTATGAGCAGTTCTTC	CASGLSGPYEQFF
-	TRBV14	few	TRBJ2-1	TGTGCCAGCAATGAGCGGAGATACAATGAGCAGTTCTTC	CASNERRYNEQFF
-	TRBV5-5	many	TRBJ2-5	TGTGCCAGCAAATCTGGGGGGCGTTCTGTCCAAGAGACCCAGTACTTC	CASKSGGRSVQETQYF
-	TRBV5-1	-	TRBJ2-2	TGCGCCAGCAGCTTGGGTAGCCAAACCCTCGGGGAGCTGTTTTTT	CASSLGSQTLGELFF
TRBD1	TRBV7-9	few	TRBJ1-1	TGTGCCAGCAGCCGGACAGGGACTGAAGCTTTCTTT	CASSRTGTEAFF
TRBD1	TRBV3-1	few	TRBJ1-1	TGTGCCAGCAGCCAAACAGGGGCCGGTGAAGCTTTCTTT	CASSQTGAGEAFF
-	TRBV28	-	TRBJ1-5	TGTGCCAGCACCCTTGGGCAGGGTTATCGTCAGCCCCAGCATTTT	CASTLGQGYRQPQHF
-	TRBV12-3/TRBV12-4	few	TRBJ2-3	TGTGCCAGCAGGGGCTTCGGAGATACGCAGTATTTT	CASRGFGDTQYF
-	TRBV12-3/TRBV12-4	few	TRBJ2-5	TGTGCCAGCAGTTTAAAAGTGGAGACCCAGTACTTC	CASSLKVETQYF
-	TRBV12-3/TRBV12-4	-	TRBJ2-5	TGTGCCAGCAGTCTTTCAGGGGCCGAGGAGACCCAGTACTTC	CASSLSGAEETQYF
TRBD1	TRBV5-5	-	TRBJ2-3	TGTGCCAGCAGCGGGGACAGGGGTCGCACAGATACGCAGTATTTT	CASSGDRGRTDTQYF
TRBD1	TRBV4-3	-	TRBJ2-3	TGCGCCAGCAGCTTGGGACAGGAAGGCACAGATACGCAGTATTTT	CASSLGQEGTDTQYF
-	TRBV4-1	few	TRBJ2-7	TGCGCCAGCAGCCAAGGCGGAGATACAGGGACCTCCTACGAGCAGTACTTC	CASSQGGDTGTSYEQYF
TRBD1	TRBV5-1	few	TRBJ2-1	TGCGCCAGCAGCGGAATGATCAGGGGGAATGAGCAGTTCTTC	CASSGMIRGNEQFF
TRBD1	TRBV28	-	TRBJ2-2	TGTGCCAGCAGTTTCAGAGACAGGGGGATCACCGGGGAGCTGTTTTTT	CASSFRDRGITGELFF